A single T cell receptor beta chain is shown here with its context. The antigen remains unidentified. After template switching added a universal primer site, the resulting cDNA carried unique molecular identifiers. TCRdb itself ran the 5' RACE reads through MiXCR, one entry per CDR3 protein. The sample shows some 200,000 distinct CDR3 sequences, 7.5% of them seen only once. The data are from a study of identical twins. General study results and limits: Out-of-frame alpha sequences common to twins exhibited a surplus of low generation probability.

The junction had 5 bases not matched to a gene; V was cut back by 7 bases and J by 2 bases. The germline CDR1 and CDR2 sequences are LGHDT and YNNKEL (reference sequence). The CDR3 has 15 amino acids. The sample also formed part of further work on yellow fever vaccine responses in identical twins.

The gene calls are TRBV3-1 and TRBJ2-2; 9 nucleotides line up with TRBD2. The TCR sequence derives from a woman in her late teens or twenties in good health. Source material: memory (CD45RO+) T cells sorted from blood. The CDR3 DNA follows: TGTGCCAGCACCCCTAGCGGGGCTAACACCGGGGAGCTGTTTTTT. Translated, it gives CASTPSGANTGELFF.